The sequence of this TCR beta chain was determined in a study of cytotoxic CD8 clonotypes in ibrutinib-treated CLL. With V trimmed by 4 bases and J by 1 base, 10 bases remained unmatched. The germline V gene has CDR1 SGHVS and CDR2 FQNEAQ. This CDR3 contains 17 residues. Libraries were prepared by immunoSEQ multiplex PCR; TCRdb keeps only in-frame clonotypes and omits some of them. The table records 150,000 to 200,000 clones, 81% of them present only once. This clone was seen at least ten times. Source: PBMCs, taken after 12 months of ibrutinib treatment. The source of this sequence is a human donor with chronic lymphocytic leukemia. The chain couples TRBV7-8 to TRBJ1-5, with TRBD1 matching 7 bases. CDR3 sequence reads: CASSYQTGTVSNQPQHF. CDR3 sequence (DNA): TGTGCCAGCAGCTATCAAACCGGGACAGTAAGCAATCAGCCCCAGCATTTT.